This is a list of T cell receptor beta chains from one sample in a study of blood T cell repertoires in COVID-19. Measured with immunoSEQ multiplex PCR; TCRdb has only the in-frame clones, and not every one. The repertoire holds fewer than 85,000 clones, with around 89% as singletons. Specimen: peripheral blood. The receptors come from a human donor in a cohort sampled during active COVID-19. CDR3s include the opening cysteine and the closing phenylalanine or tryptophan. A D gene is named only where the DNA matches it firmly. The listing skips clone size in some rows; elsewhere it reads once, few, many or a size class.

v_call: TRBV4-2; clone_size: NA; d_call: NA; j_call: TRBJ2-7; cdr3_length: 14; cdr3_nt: TGTGCCAGCAGCCAAGAAGCTGGGGGCAGCGAGCAGTACTTC; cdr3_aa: CASSQEAGGSEQYF
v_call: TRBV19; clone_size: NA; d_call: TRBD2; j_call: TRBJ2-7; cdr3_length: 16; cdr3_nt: TGTGCCAGTAGTACAGACCAAGCGGGACCTCCCTACGAGCAGTACTTC; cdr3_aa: CASSTDQAGPPYEQYF
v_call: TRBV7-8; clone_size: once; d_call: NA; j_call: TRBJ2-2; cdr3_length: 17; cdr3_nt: TGTGCCAGCAGCGTACGTCCCGGACAGACGAACACCGGGGAGCTGTTTTTT; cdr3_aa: CASSVRPGQTNTGELFF
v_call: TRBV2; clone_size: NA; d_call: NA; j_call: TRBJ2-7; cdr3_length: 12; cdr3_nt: TGTGCCAGCAGTGTAGCCCTATACGAGCAGTACTTC; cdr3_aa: CASSVALYEQYF
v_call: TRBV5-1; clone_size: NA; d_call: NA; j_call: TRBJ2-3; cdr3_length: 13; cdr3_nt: TGCGCCAGCAGCTTGGTGGCCGCAGATACGCAGTATTTT; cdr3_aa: CASSLVAADTQYF
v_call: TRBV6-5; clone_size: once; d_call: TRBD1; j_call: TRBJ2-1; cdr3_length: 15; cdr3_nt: TGTGCCAGCAGTTACTCCGGCAGGGGGCTCAATGAGCAGTTCTTC; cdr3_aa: CASSYSGRGLNEQFF
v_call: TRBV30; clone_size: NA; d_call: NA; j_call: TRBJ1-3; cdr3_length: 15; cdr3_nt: TGTGCCTGGAGTGTCGCAGGCCTCTCTGGAAACACCATATATTTT; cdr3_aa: CAWSVAGLSGNTIYF
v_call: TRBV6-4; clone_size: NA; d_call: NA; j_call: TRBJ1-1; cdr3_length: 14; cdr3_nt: TGTGCCAGCAGCTACGGGGGGGTGAACACTGAAGCTTTCTTT; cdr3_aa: CASSYGGVNTEAFF
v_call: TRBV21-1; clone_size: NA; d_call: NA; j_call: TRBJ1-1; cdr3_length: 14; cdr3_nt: TGTGCCAGCAGAGACAGAGAAGAGAACACTGAAGCTTTCTTT; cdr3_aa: CASRDREENTEAFF
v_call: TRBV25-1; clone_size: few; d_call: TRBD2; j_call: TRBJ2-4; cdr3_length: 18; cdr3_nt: TGTGCCAGCAGTGGACGACTAGCGGGAGATCGAGGCAAAAACATTCAGTACTTC; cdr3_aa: CASSGRLAGDRGKNIQYF
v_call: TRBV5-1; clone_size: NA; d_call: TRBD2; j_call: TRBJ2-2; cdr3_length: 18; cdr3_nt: TGCGCCAGCAGCTATACTAGCGGGGGAAGTTCGGGTACCGGGGAGCTGTTTTTT; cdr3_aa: CASSYTSGGSSGTGELFF
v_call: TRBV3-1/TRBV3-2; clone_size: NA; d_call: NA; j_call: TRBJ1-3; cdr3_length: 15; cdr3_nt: TGTGCCAGCAGCCCACAGGGCACCTCTGGAAACACCATATATTTT; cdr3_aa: CASSPQGTSGNTIYF
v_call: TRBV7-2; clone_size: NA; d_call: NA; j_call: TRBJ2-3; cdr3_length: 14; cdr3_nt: TGTGCCAGCAGCCCGGGACATTCAACGGATACGCAGTATTTT; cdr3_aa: CASSPGHSTDTQYF
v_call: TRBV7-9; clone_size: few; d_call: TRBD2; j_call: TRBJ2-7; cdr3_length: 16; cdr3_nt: TGTGCCAGCAGCCGCCCGTCCGGGACTAGCGGCTACGAGCAGTACTTC; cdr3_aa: CASSRPSGTSGYEQYF
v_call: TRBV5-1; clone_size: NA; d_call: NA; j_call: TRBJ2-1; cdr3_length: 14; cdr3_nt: TGCGCCAGCAGCTTCTCGGGGGCCTACAATGAGCAGTTCTTC; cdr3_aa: CASSFSGAYNEQFF
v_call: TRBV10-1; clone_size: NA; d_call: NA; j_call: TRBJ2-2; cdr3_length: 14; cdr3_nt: TGCGCCAGCAACGGGAACCCAAGCACCGGGGAGCTGTTTTTT; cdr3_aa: CASNGNPSTGELFF
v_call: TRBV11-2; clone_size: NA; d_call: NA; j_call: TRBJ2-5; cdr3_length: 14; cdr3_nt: TGTGCCAGCAGTTCCATTACAGGCATGCGGACCCAGTACTTC; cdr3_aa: CASSSITGMRTQYF
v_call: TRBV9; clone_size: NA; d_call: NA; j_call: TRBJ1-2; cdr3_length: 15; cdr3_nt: TGTGCCAGCAGCGTAGGGTCGCAGGGATTTTGGGGCTACACCTTC; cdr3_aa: CASSVGSQGFWGYTF
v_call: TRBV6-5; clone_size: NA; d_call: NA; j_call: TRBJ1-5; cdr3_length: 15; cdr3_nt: TGTGCCAGCAGGGACTTTGGACAGAACAATCAGCCCCAGCATTTT; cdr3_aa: CASRDFGQNNQPQHF
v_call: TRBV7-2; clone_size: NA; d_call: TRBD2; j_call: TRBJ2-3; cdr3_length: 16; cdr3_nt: TGTGCCAGCAGCTTAGTTGCGGGAGGGCCCCCAGATACGCAGTATTTT; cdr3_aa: CASSLVAGGPPDTQYF
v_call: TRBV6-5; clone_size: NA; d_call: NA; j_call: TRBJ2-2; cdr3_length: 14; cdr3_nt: TGTGCCAGCACGGGGCTAGCGATCACCGGGGAGCTGTTTTTT; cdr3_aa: CASTGLAITGELFF
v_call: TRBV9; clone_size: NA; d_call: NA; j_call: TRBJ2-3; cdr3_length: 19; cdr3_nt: TGTGCCAGCAGCGCGGGACATTCGAAAGAGGGGACTAAGGCAGATACGCAGTATTTT; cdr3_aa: CASSAGHSKEGTKADTQYF
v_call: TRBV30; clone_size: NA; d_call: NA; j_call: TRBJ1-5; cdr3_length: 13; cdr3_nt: TGTGCCTGGAGGGGGACACTCAATCAGCCCCAGCATTTT; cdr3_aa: CAWRGTLNQPQHF
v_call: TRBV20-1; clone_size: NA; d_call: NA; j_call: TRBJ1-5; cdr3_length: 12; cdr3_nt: TGCAGTGCTAGTAGGGAGGGACAACCCCAGCATTTT; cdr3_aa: CSASREGQPQHF
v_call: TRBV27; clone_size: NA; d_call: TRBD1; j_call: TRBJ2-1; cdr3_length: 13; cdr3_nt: TGTGCCAGCAGGACAGGGGCCTACAATGAGCAGTTCTTC; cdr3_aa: CASRTGAYNEQFF
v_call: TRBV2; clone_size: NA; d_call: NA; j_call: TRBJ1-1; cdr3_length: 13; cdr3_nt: TGTGCCAGCAGTGATACTACCAGGGCTGAAGCTTTCTTT; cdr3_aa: CASSDTTRAEAFF
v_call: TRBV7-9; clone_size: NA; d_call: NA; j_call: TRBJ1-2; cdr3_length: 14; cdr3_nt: TGTGCCAGCAGCTTAGATATGTCGAGAGATGGCTACACCTTC; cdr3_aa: CASSLDMSRDGYTF
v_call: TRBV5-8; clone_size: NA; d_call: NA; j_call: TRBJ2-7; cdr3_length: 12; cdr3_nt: TGTGCCAGCAGCATTCGGGGTTACGAGCAGTACTTC; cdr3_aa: CASSIRGYEQYF
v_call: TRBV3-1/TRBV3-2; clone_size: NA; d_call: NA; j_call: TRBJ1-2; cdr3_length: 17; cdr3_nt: TGTGCCAGCAGCCAAGATCAGGGTCCTGTTCTCAGTGTGGGCTACACCTTC; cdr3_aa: CASSQDQGPVLSVGYTF
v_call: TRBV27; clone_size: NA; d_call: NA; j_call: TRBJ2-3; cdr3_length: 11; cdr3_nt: TGTGCCAGCAGTTTACGAGATACGCAGTATTTT; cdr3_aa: CASSLRDTQYF
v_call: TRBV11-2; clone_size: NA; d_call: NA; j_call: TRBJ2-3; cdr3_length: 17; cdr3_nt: TGTGCCAGCAGCTTAGTTTGGGGTTTGGGGAGAACAGATACGCAGTATTTT; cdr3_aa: CASSLVWGLGRTDTQYF
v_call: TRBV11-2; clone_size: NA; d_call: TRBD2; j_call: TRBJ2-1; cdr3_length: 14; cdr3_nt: TGTGCCAGCAGCGCTGGACTAGCGGGGGGGTTCCTCTTCTTC; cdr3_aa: CASSAGLAGGFLFF
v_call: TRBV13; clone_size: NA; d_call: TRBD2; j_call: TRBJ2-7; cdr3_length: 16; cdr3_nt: TGTGCCAGCAGCTTAGGCCTTCGAGCGGGATGGTACGAGCAGTACTTC; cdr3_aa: CASSLGLRAGWYEQYF
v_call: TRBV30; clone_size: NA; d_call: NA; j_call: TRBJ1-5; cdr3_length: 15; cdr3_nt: TGTGCCTGGAGTGTGGGCGGGGATGGCGGTCAGCCCCAGCATTTT; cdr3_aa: CAWSVGGDGGQPQHF
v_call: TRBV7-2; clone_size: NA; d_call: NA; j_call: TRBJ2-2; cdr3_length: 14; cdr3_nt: TGTGCCAGCAGCCGCACCGGACTGGCCGGGGAGCTGTTTTTT; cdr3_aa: CASSRTGLAGELFF
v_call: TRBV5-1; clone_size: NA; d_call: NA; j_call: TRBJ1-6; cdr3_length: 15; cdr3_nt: TGCGCCAGCAGCCCCTACGGAGGGAGGGATTCACCCCTCCACTTT; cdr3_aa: CASSPYGGRDSPLHF
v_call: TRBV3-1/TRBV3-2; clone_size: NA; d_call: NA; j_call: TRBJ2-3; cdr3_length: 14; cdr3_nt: TGTGCCAGCAGCCAAGATTTAGTCACAGATACGCAGTATTTT; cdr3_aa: CASSQDLVTDTQYF
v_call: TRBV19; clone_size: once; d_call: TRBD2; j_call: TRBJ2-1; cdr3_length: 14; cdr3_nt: TGTGCCAGTAGTCCCATAGCGGGAGCGAATGAGCAGTTCTTC; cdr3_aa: CASSPIAGANEQFF
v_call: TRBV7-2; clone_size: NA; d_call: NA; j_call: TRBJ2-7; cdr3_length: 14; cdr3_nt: TGTGCCAGCAGCCTAACTCGACTATCCTACGAGCAGTACTTC; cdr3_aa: CASSLTRLSYEQYF
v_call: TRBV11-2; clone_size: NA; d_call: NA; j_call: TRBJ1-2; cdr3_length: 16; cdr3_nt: TGTGCCAGCAGCTTAGGGCAGAGGACAGCAGCTCGAGGCTACACCTTC; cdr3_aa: CASSLGQRTAARGYTF
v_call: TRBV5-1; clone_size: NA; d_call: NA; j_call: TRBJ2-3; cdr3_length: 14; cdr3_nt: TGCGCCAGCAGCTTGAAGGGGGTTGCAGATACGCAGTATTTT; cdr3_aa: CASSLKGVADTQYF
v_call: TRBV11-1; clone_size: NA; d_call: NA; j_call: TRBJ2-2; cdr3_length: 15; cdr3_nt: TGTGCCAGCAGCTCGGCCGGCAGGAGGAGCGGGGAGCTGTTTTTT; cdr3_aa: CASSSAGRRSGELFF
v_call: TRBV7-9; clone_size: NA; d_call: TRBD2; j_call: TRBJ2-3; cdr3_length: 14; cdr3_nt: TGTGCCAGCCCCCGGGGGGGGGCCGGAGATACGCAGTATTTT; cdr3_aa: CASPRGGAGDTQYF
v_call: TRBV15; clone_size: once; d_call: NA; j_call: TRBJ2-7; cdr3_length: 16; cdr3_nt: TGTGCCACCAGCAGAGGGGGGCGTCGGGATACCTACGAGCAGTACTTC; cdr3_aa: CATSRGGRRDTYEQYF
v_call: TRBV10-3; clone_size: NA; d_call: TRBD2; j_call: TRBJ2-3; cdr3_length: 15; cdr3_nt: TGTGCCATCCGACTAGCGGGGGGCAGCACAGATACGCAGTATTTT; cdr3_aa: CAIRLAGGSTDTQYF
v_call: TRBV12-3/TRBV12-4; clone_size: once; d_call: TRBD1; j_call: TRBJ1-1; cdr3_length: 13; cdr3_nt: TGTGCCAGCAGTTTCACAGGGGGCACTGAAGCTTTCTTT; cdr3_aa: CASSFTGGTEAFF
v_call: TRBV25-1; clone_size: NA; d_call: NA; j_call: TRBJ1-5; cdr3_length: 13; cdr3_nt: TGTGCCAGCAGTGCGGGGGAAAATCAGCCCCAGCATTTT; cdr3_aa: CASSAGENQPQHF
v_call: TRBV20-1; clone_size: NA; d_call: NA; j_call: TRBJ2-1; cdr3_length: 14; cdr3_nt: TGCAGTGCTAGTAGGCGGGACCAGGGCAATGAGCAGTTCTTC; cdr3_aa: CSASRRDQGNEQFF
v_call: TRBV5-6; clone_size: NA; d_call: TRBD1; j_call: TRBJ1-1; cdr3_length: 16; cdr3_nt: TGTGCCAGCAGACCTCGGGACAGGGGCATGAACACTGAAGCTTTCTTT; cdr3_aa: CASRPRDRGMNTEAFF
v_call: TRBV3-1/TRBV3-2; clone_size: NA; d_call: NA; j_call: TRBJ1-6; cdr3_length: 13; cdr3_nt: TGTGCCAGCAGCCAAGTCAGTAATTCACCCCTCCACTTT; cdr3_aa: CASSQVSNSPLHF
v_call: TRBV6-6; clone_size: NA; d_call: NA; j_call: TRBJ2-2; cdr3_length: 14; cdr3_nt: TGTGCCAGTTCCGAGACAACGAACACCGGGGAGCTGTTTTTT; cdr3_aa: CASSETTNTGELFF
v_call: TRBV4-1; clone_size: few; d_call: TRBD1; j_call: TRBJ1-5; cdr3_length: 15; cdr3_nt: TGCGCCAGCAGCCAAGGGGACAGGAGACATCAGCCCCAGCATTTT; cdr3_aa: CASSQGDRRHQPQHF
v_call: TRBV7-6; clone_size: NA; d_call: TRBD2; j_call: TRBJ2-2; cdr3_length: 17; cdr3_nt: TGTGCCAGCAGCTTAGGAGCGGGACCCCAGAACACCGGGGAGCTGTTTTTT; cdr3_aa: CASSLGAGPQNTGELFF
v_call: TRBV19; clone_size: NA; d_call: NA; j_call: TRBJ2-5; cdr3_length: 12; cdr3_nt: TGTGCCAGCAGGGGAATGCAAGAGACCCAGTACTTC; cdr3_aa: CASRGMQETQYF
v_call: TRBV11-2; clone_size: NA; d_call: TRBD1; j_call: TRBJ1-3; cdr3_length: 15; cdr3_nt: TGTGCCAGCAGCATTGACAGGGGGTTCAGGAACACCATATATTTT; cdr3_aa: CASSIDRGFRNTIYF
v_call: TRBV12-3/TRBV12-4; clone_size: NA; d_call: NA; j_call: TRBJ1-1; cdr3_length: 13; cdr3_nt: TGTGCCAGCAAAAAGGGGGAGAGCACTGAAGCTTTCTTT; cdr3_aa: CASKKGESTEAFF
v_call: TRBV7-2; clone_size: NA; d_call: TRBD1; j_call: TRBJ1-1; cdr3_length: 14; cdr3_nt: TGTGCCAGCAGCTCCCGGACAGGGGAAAATGAAGCTTTCTTT; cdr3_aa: CASSSRTGENEAFF
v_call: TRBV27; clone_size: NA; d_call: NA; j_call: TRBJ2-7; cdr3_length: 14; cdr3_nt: TGTGCCAGCAGTCCGCTAGCTATCGCGTACGAGCAGTACTTC; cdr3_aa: CASSPLAIAYEQYF
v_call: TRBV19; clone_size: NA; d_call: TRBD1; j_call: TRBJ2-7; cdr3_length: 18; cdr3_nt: TGTGCCAGTAGTATCGATATCGGACGGACAGGAATTTCCTACGAGCAGTACTTC; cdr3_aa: CASSIDIGRTGISYEQYF
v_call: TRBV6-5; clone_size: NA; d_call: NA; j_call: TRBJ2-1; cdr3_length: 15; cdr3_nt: TGTGCCAGCAGGACCGGGTCTCAGGGCGGCAATGAGCAGTTCTTC; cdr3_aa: CASRTGSQGGNEQFF